Each of the 11 T cell receptor beta chains below was sequenced from the same sample in a study of T-cell memory formation after mild COVID-19. MiXCR, applied by TCRdb to the 5' RACE reads, yields one record per CDR3 protein. Of some 350,000 distinct CDR3 sequences in the sample, 10% to 15% were seen once. Material: PBMCs or a T cell subset sorted from them (not recorded which). These receptor sequences come from a young man who had mild COVID-19 (a few samples of this study predate the infection). Cell type and time point are not known.

CDR3 sequence (DNA): TGTGCCAGCAGCCCCTCCTACCTTAGCACAGATACGCAGTATTTT. This sequence encodes CASSPSYLSTDTQYF. The V and J genes are TRBV7-3 and TRBJ2-3; D gene ambiguous. The CDR3 is 15 amino acids. Germline lookup yields CDR1 SGHTA and CDR2 FQGTGA. Trimming left V 5 bases short and J 0 bases short, with 12 bases between.

The chain recombines TRBV12-3 or TRBV12-4 with TRBJ2-7; D unresolved. The CDR3 contains 13 residues. The V and J ends lost 1 base and 0 bases respectively, with 4 bases between them. The CDR3 coding sequence is TGTGCCAGCAGTTTAGAGATCTCCTACGAGCAGTACTTC. This translates into CASSLEISYEQYF.

This clonotype turned up a few times. The chain has TRBV18 and TRBJ2-2; D gene uncertain. Germline V CDR1 and CDR2: KGHSH, LQKENI. The CDR3 sequence is 12 residues long. The V end lost 4 bases, the J end lost 7 bases, and 7 bases lay between the germline ends. The CDR3: CASSLFVGELFF. In DNA, the CDR3 is TGTGCCAGCTCACTTTTTGTCGGGGAGCTGTTTTTT.

In its sample, this clonotype was seen a few times. V gene TRBV5-4 combines with J gene TRBJ2-5; 8 bases fit TRBD1. Trimming removed 6 bases from V and 4 bases from J; junction bases left unmatched: 5. Germline V gives CDR1 SGHNT, CDR2 YYREEE (reference sequence). The CDR3 covers 13 residues. For the CDR3, the DNA is TGTGCCAGCACACTGGGGACAGGAGAGACCCAGTACTTC. Residues: CASTLGTGETQYF.

A few counts support this clonotype. The chain recombines TRBV6-2 or TRBV6-3 with TRBJ1-5, with D uncertain. This CDR3 is built from 15 residues. In germline, CDR1 is MNHEY, CDR2 SVGEGT. V shed 5 bases and J shed 0 bases, with 11 bases lying between them. CDR3 in amino acids: CASSLLSDSNQPQHF. CDR3 bases: TGTGCCAGCAGTCTTCTTTCGGATAGCAATCAGCCCCAGCATTTT.

The chain couples TRBV5-1 to TRBJ1-1, with unresolved D. Trimming shortened V by 4 bases and J by 5 bases, and 12 bases separated the two germline ends. CDR1 and CDR2 (germline): SGHRS, YFSETQ. CDR3 length equals 13 residues. The CDR3 coding sequence is TGCGCCAGCAGCCCACTGACCGGGACTGAAGCTTTCTTT. It codes for CASSPLTGTEAFF.

This clonotype was detected a few times. Here the CDR3 DNA reads TGTGCCAGCAACACTCGGGGGGGCTACGAGCAGTACGTC. It is translated as CASNTRGGYEQYV. The rearrangement uses TRBV5-6 and TRBJ2-7; 8 positions agree with TRBD2. Germline V gene lookup returns CDR1 SGHDT and CDR2 YYEEEE. After removal of 6 bases from V and 3 bases from J, the junction contained 5 bases not matched to a gene. The CDR3 consists of 13 residues.

The V call is TRBV20-1, the J call TRBJ2-4; D not resolved. The V end was cut by 2 bases, the J end by 5 bases, with 10 bases between. Per the germline V gene, CDR1 is DFQATT and CDR2 is SNEGSKA (reference sequence). This CDR3 contains 13 residues. CDR3 in amino acids: CSARSFVENIQYF. The CDR3 DNA follows: TGCAGTGCTAGATCCTTCGTGGAAAACATTCAGTACTTC.

The V and J genes are TRBV24-1 and TRBJ2-4; D is ambiguous. The CDR3 is made up of 15 amino acids. Germline V lookup: CDR1 KGHDR, CDR2 SFDVKD. The V gene lost 7 bases and the J gene lost 6 bases, with 18 bases spanning the gap. CDR3 bases: TGTGCCACCAGCGGTGCAGTTCGCCCGAGAAACATTCAGTACTTC. Its protein is CATSGAVRPRNIQYF.

The genes are TRBV27 and TRBJ1-1; weak D call: TRBD1 (5 bases). Germline V lookup: CDR1 MNHEY, CDR2 SMNVEV (reference sequence). Trimming took off 4 bases at V and 6 bases at J, with 9 bases between the two ends. The CDR3 length is 12 residues. CDR3 nucleotide sequence: TGTGCCAGCAGTTCCCCGGGGGCTGAAGCTTTCTTT. Its translation: CASSSPGAEAFF.

In its sample, this clonotype was seen a few times. The chain couples TRBV2 to TRBJ1-1; no reliable D call. Trimming took off 8 bases at V and 3 bases at J, with 16 bases between the two ends. Germline values: CDR1 SNHLY, CDR2 FYNNEI. The CDR3 is made up of 14 amino acids. The CDR3 DNA sequence: TGTGCCAGCCGAATACCGACTGGGTACACTGAAGCTTTCTTT. It is translated as CASRIPTGYTEAFF.